The 32 T cell receptor beta chains below come from one sample, sequenced in a study of CD4 T cell repertoires in COVID-19 (TCRdb year 2021). To prepare the library, the immunoSEQ multiplex PCR assay was applied. The table comes from immuneACCESS by way of TCRdb, which keeps in-frame sequences with V and J called. Part of the clones is missing from these tables; in studies checked, under half for an unresolved V gene and the rest for unknown reasons. The sample table contains fewer than 30,000 clones; only one count was recorded for over 85% of them. 0.66% of the sample comes from the top ten. Memory T cell samples that were not cultured were sequenced immediately after ex vivo isolation. The sequencing used circulating follicular helper CD4+ T cells (cTfh) from blood, collected before the COVID-19 pandemic. This sample's cell subset or site label indicates: circulating T follicular helper cells. All receptors derive from a human donor who had COVID-19.

The V and J genes are TRBV28 and TRBJ2-5, with D maybe TRBD1 (5 bases). The CDR3 loop spans 13 amino acids. Looked up from germline, CDR1 is MDHEN and CDR2 is SYDVKM. With 6 bases removed from V and 5 bases from J, the gap between germline ends came to 13 bases. CDR3 nucleotide sequence: TGTGCCAGCAGGGGGCCCCATTTGGAGACCCAGTACTTC. It is translated as CASRGPHLETQYF.

V usage is TRBV11-3 and J usage is TRBJ2-3; 7 bases map to TRBD2. Germline CDR1 reads SGHNT; CDR2 reads YENEEA. V shed 6 bases, J shed 2 bases, and the junction held 8 bases outside the gene matches. The CDR3 is made up of 15 amino acids. The CDR3 spells CASSRAGPTTDTQYF. DNA of the CDR3: TGTGCCAGCAGTCGAGCGGGGCCAACCACAGATACGCAGTATTTT.

This chain links TRBV5-1 with TRBJ2-5, with 12 bases identical to TRBD2. CDR3 length: 16 amino acids. V was pared by 0 bases and J by 5 bases, with 5 bases of the junction left unmatched. From germline, CDR1 is SGHRS and CDR2 YFSETQ. The CDR3 DNA reads TGCGCCAGCAGCTTGGGGACTAGCGGGACGGGGGAGACCCAGTACTTC. It translates to CASSLGTSGTGETQYF.

The chain couples TRBV10-3 to TRBJ2-7, with a possible D match to TRBD1 (5 bases). CDR3 size: 11 residues. With 6 bases removed from V and 3 bases from J, the gap between germline ends came to 6 bases. The V gene's germline CDR1 is ENHRY and CDR2 SYGVKD. CDR3 in amino acids: CAISDSYEQYF. The CDR3 bases are TGTGCCATCAGCGACAGCTACGAGCAGTACTTC.

The chain employs TRBV10-1 and TRBJ1-1, with 11 positions matching TRBD1. Germline values: CDR1 WNHNN, CDR2 SYGVQD (reference sequence). Trimming removed 5 bases from V and 6 bases from J; junction bases left unmatched: 5. The CDR3 length is 14 residues. CDR3 sequence (DNA): TGCGCCAGCAGTTCGGGACAGGGGGGACCTGAAGCTTTCTTT. Translation gives CASSSGQGGPEAFF.

This clone was seen only a few times. V is TRBV2 and J is TRBJ1-5; possibly TRBD1 for D (5 bases). Trimming took 8 bases from V and 2 from J, leaving 16 bases between them. Per germline, CDR1 SNHLY and CDR2 FYNNEI. The CDR3 is made up of 15 amino acids. CDR3 residues: CASGGEWGGNQPQHF. In nucleotides, the CDR3 is TGTGCCAGCGGGGGGGAGTGGGGCGGCAATCAGCCCCAGCATTTT.

The chain combines TRBV6-1 with TRBJ2-1; tentatively, D is TRBD2 (6 bases). The length of the CDR3 is 15 residues. The germline V and J ends were trimmed by 1 base and 4 bases, with 11 bases remaining between them. Germline CDR1 is MNHNS and CDR2 is SASEGT. CDR3 DNA: TGTGCCAGCAGTGAAGTACGGGGGACTTACAATGAGCAGTTCTTC. As protein: CASSEVRGTYNEQFF.

The chain carries TRBV29-1 and TRBJ2-1, with D possibly TRBD1 on 6 matching bases. The V end was cut by 2 bases, the J end by 4 bases, with 12 bases between. Germline V gene sequence: CDR1 SQVTM, CDR2 ANQGSEA. This CDR3 is 14 amino acids long. The CDR3 nucleotides are TGCAGCGTTGAACTCAGGGGTCGGTACAATGAGCAGTTCTTC. This gives the protein CSVELRGRYNEQFF.

J is TRBJ2-7 and V is TRBV4-2, with D perhaps TRBD1 (6 bases). Trimming pared 1 base from V and 2 bases from J, leaving 15 bases between. The CDR3 has 16 amino acids. Germline V gives CDR1 LGHNA, CDR2 YNFKEQ. As DNA, the CDR3 is TGTGCCAGCAGCCAAGGATCAGGGGAACTTGCCTACGAGCAGTACTTC. Translated, it gives CASSQGSGELAYEQYF.

The rearrangement links TRBV6-1 to TRBJ2-2, with D hard to call. Germline CDR1 and CDR2: MNHNS and SASEGT. The CDR3 extends over 14 amino acids. The V and J ends lost 8 bases and 4 bases respectively, with 14 bases between them. CDR3 DNA sequence: TGTGCCAGCTGCTACAGAATTCCCACCGGGGAGCTGTTTTTT. Protein product: CASCYRIPTGELFF.

The rearrangement joins TRBV7-3 to TRBJ2-7; weak D call: TRBD1 (6 bases). The CDR3 consists of 15 residues. The V end was cut by 2 bases, the J end by 4 bases, with 15 bases between. The germline CDR1 and CDR2 sequences are SGHTA and FQGTGA. The CDR3 loop reads CASSLGQGSGYEQYF. The CDR3 coding sequence is TGTGCCAGCAGCTTAGGTCAGGGGTCGGGGTACGAGCAGTACTTC.

CDR3 coding DNA: TGCGCCAGCAGCTTGTCAGACAGCCCCGTCGGAAACACCATATATTTT. Amino acids: CASSLSDSPVGNTIYF. The chain is built from TRBV5-1 and TRBJ1-3; maybe TRBD1 (5 bases). The CDR3 is 16 residues long. Per the germline V gene, CDR1 is SGHRS and CDR2 is YFSETQ. Trimming took off 1 base at V and 4 bases at J, with 15 bases between the two ends. Using reference TRBV5-1 and TRBJ1-3 for the parts outside the CDR3, the full variable domain is KAGVTQTPRYLIKTRGQQVTLSCSPISGHRSVSWYQQTPGQGLQFLFEYFSETQRNKGNFPGRFSGRQFSNSRSEMNVSTLELGDSALYLCASSLSDSPVGNTIYFGEGSWLTVV.

The rearrangement joins TRBV5-6 to TRBJ1-2, with 7 positions matching TRBD1. The CDR3 totals 16 residues. Germline CDR1 and CDR2: SGHDT and YYEEEE. The J segment lost 3 bases and the V segment lost 4 bases, leaving 12 bases of the junction unmatched. CDR3 bases: TGTGCCAGCAGCCCCCCGGGACAGTTCTGGGACTATGGCTACACCTTC. Translated: CASSPPGQFWDYGYTF.

This clone was seen a single time. The chain uses TRBV11-2 and TRBJ1-2, with D unresolved. This CDR3 region has 13 residues. Trimming shortened V by 5 bases and J by 4 bases, and 11 bases separated the two germline ends. CDR1 and CDR2 from the germline V gene are SGHAT and FQNNGV. This CDR3 is CASSPVRGYGYTF. The CDR3, as DNA: TGTGCCAGCAGCCCTGTAAGAGGCTATGGCTACACCTTC.

V gene TRBV4-1 combines with J gene TRBJ2-1; 12 bases align to TRBD2. CDR1 and CDR2 (germline): MGHRA, YSYEKL. With V trimmed by 0 bases and J by 1 base, 7 bases remained unmatched. This CDR3 comprises 19 residues. The CDR3 protein is CASSQEEPLAGGSYNEQFF. The CDR3 DNA reads TGCGCCAGCAGCCAAGAAGAGCCACTAGCGGGGGGATCCTACAATGAGCAGTTCTTC.

This clone was picked up a small number of times. This chain connects TRBV5-1 to TRBJ2-5; 7 bases line up with TRBD1. Germline CDR1 and CDR2: SGHRS and YFSETQ. After removal of 4 bases from V and 7 bases from J, the junction contained 10 bases not matched to a gene. This CDR3 contains 14 residues. As DNA, the CDR3 is TGCGCCAGCAGCCCAGGGGGTAGCGCGTGGACCCAGTACTTC. This translates into CASSPGGSAWTQYF.

The V call is TRBV5-4, the J call TRBJ2-1, with 10 bases identical to TRBD2. There are 14 residues in the CDR3. Germline CDR1 reads SGHNT; CDR2 reads YYREEE (reference sequence). V shed 4 bases, J shed 9 bases, and the junction held 7 bases outside the gene matches. DNA for the CDR3: TGTGCCAGCAGCCCGGGACTAGCGTCCCTTGAGCAGTTCTTC. Translation gives CASSPGLASLEQFF.

The V call is TRBV5-5, the J call TRBJ2-7; 9 nucleotides agree with TRBD1. J lost 2 bases, V lost 4 bases, and 10 bases had no gene match. The CDR3 is 16 amino acids. CDR1 SGHKS and CDR2 YYEKEE come from the germline V gene (reference sequence). The CDR3 DNA reads as TGTGCCAGCAGCGTTGCCGGGACAGGGAGTACCTACGAGCAGTACTTC. Encoded protein: CASSVAGTGSTYEQYF.

The V call is TRBV19, the J call TRBJ2-2; 7 positions match TRBD1. V dropped 5 bases and J dropped 3; count of bases not matched to a gene: 3. The CDR3 has 14 amino acids. CDR1 is LNHDA, CDR2 SQIVND, per germline (reference sequence). CDR3 loop: CASSGRGYTGELFF. CDR3 nucleotides: TGTGCCAGTAGTGGCAGGGGGTACACCGGGGAGCTGTTTTTT.

The CDR3 bases are TGCGCCAGCAGGCCTACAGGGGTATTAGAGGAAAAACTGTTTTTT. Translated: CASRPTGVLEEKLFF. The V and J genes are TRBV5-1 and TRBJ1-4; TRBD1 agrees at 7 bases. This CDR3 has 15 residues. V lost 5 bases, J lost 8 bases, and 12 bases stayed unmatched. CDR1 SGHRS and CDR2 YFSETQ come from the germline V gene.

The rearrangement joins TRBV2 to TRBJ2-5; TRBD2 agrees at 8 bases. V lost 4 bases to trimming and J lost 4 bases; unmatched junction nucleotides: 5. Germline V CDR1 and CDR2: SNHLY, FYNNEI. The CDR3 is made up of 14 amino acids. The CDR3 DNA reads as TGTGCCAGCAGTGGACCCCTAGCGGGAGAGACCCAGTACTTC. Residues: CASSGPLAGETQYF.

The CDR3 DNA sequence: TGTGCCAGCAGCTTAGGGAGGGGGCCCGGTGGCGGCCTCCAGTACTTC. Translating it yields CASSLGRGPGGGLQYF. The chain has TRBV7-7 and TRBJ2-5; D might be TRBD1 (7 bases). This CDR3 comprises 16 residues. The germline V and J ends were trimmed by 1 base and 10 bases, with 22 bases remaining between them. Germline lookup yields CDR1 SSHAT and CDR2 FNYEAQ (reference sequence).

The chain couples TRBV18 to TRBJ1-2; 9 nucleotides line up with TRBD1. Trimming cost V 6 bases and J 8 bases; bases outside gene matches: 13. The CDR3 sequence is 15 residues long. Looked up from germline, CDR1 is KGHSH and CDR2 is LQKENI. The CDR3 sequence: CASSSRGTGGVGYTF. As DNA, the CDR3 is TGTGCCAGCTCCTCCCGAGGAACAGGGGGCGTAGGCTACACCTTC.

J is TRBJ1-2 and V is TRBV2; a possible D gene is TRBD1 (5 bases). This CDR3 is 15 amino acids long. The germline gives CDR1 SNHLY, CDR2 FYNNEI. Between the trimmed V and J ends, which lost 4 bases and 6 bases, there was a span of 18 bases. CDR3 sequence reads: CASSGSGGFQHGYTF. CDR3 nucleotide sequence: TGTGCCAGCAGTGGGAGTGGGGGGTTTCAGCATGGCTACACCTTC.

This chain connects TRBV28 to TRBJ2-7, with a weak D call TRBD1 (5 bases). This CDR3 has 12 amino acids. CDR1 is MDHEN and CDR2 is SYDVKM in the germline V gene. The V gene lost 5 bases and the J gene lost 4 bases, with 9 bases spanning the gap. The CDR3 here is CASSVQAYEQYF. CDR3 sequence (DNA): TGTGCCAGCAGTGTACAGGCGTACGAGCAGTACTTC.

On this clone: Sequence at one end of the junction differs from germline and may be a read error. Within the sample, other DNA sequences also encode this same CDR3. V is TRBV6-6 and J is TRBJ1-1; 10 bases align to TRBD1. CDR1 and CDR2 from the germline V gene are MNHNY and SVGAGI (reference sequence). This CDR3 spans 15 amino acids. The CDR3 sequence: CASSNRQGAGTEAFF. In nucleotides, the CDR3 is TGTGCCAGCAGTAATCGACAGGGGGCAGGCACTGAAGCTTTCTTC.

V usage is TRBV7-6 and J usage is TRBJ2-3; TRBD1 matches 7 bases. The CDR3 loop spans 16 amino acids. V dropped 1 base and J dropped 1; count of bases not matched to a gene: 5. The germline V gene has CDR1 SGHVS and CDR2 FNYEAQ. CDR3 in amino acids: CASSLDRQGGTDTQYF. The CDR3 DNA follows: TGTGCCAGCAGCTTAGATCGACAGGGAGGCACAGATACGCAGTATTTT.

V and J are TRBV6-5 and TRBJ1-2; TRBD1 matches 8 bases. There are 15 residues in the CDR3. Germline V gene sequence: CDR1 MNHEY, CDR2 SVGAGI. Unmatched junction bases numbered 10, after V lost 5 bases and J lost 5 bases. The CDR3 DNA reads TGTGCCAGCAGTCCGACGGGACAGGCGGAATATGGCTACACCTTC. Its translation is CASSPTGQAEYGYTF.

The gene calls are TRBV9 and TRBJ1-1, with D uncertain. The CDR3 runs to 13 residues. V lost 0 bases, J lost 6 bases, and 9 bases lay in between. Germline assignment: CDR1 SGDLS and CDR2 YYNGEE. The CDR3 coding sequence is TGTGCCAGCAGCGTAGTGCAACTTCCTGAAGCTTTCTTT. This codes for CASSVVQLPEAFF.

In its sample, this clone was seen once. V is TRBV7-2 and J is TRBJ2-7; maybe TRBD2 (5 bases). This CDR3 is built from 15 residues. Germline V gives CDR1 SGHTA, CDR2 FQGNSA. With 6 bases removed from V and 0 bases from J, the gap between germline ends came to 15 bases. The CDR3 spells CASSRDFGPSYEQYF. The DNA of the CDR3 is TGTGCCAGCAGTCGGGATTTTGGGCCCTCCTACGAGCAGTACTTC.

The V and J genes are TRBV6-1 and TRBJ1-1; 10 bases are shared with TRBD1. From germline, CDR1 is MNHNS and CDR2 SASEGT. Germline trimming cut 1 base from V and 10 bases from J; bases unmatched to any gene: 9. The CDR3 is 15 amino acids. In DNA form, the CDR3 reads TGTGCCAGCAGTGAAGACGGGACAGGGGACTTCGGAGCTTTCTTT. Protein: CASSEDGTGDFGAFF.

V is TRBV9 and J is TRBJ2-1; D is possibly TRBD2 (5 bases). Germline values: CDR1 SGDLS, CDR2 YYNGEE. The CDR3 sequence is 14 residues long. V shed 0 bases and J shed 6 bases, with 10 bases lying between them. The CDR3 sequence: CASSVELDRNEQFF. CDR3 DNA: TGTGCCAGCAGCGTAGAACTAGATCGCAATGAGCAGTTCTTC. The full variable domain, completed using reference TRBV9 and TRBJ2-1, is DSGVTQTPKHLITATGQRVTLRCSPRSGDLSVYWYQQSLDQGLQFLIQYYNGEERAKGNILERFSAQQFPDLHSELNLSSLELGDSALYFCASSVELDRNEQFFGPGTRLTVL.